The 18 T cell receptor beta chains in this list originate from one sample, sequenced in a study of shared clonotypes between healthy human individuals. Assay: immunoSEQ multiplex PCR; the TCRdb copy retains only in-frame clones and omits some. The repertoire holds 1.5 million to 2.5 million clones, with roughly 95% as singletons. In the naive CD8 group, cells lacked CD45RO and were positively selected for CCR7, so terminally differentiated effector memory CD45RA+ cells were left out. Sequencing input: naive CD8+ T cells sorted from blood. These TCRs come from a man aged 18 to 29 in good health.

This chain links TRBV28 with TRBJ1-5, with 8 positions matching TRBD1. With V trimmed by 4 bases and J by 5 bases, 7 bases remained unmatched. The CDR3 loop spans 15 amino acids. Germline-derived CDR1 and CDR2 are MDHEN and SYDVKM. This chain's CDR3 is CASSYRDRGDQPQHF. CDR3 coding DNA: TGTGCCAGCAGTTACCGTGACAGGGGAGATCAGCCCCAGCATTTT.

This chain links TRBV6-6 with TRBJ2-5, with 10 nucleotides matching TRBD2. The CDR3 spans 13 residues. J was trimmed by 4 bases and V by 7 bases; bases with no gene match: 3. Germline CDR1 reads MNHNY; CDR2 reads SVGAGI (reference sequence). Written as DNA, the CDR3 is TGTGCCAGCACAGCGGGGGGGGCAGAGACCCAGTACTTC. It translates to CASTAGGAETQYF.

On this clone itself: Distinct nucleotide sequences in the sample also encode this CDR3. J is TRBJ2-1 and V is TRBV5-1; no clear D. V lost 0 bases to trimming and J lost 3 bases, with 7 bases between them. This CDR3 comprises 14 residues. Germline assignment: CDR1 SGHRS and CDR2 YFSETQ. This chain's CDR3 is CASSLAGDYNEQFF. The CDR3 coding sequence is TGCGCCAGCAGCTTGGCCGGAGACTACAATGAGCAGTTCTTC.

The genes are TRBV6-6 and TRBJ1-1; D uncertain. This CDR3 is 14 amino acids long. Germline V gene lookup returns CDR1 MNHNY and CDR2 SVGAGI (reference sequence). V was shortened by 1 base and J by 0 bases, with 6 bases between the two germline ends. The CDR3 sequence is CASSYFNLNTEAFF. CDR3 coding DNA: TGTGCCAGCAGTTACTTCAACCTGAACACTGAAGCTTTCTTT.

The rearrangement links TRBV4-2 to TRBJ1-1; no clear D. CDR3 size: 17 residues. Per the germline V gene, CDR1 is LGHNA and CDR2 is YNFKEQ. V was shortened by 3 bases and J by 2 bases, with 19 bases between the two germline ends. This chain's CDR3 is CASSQGIQRTSNTEAFF. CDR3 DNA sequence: TGTGCCAGCAGCCAGGGAATCCAGAGAACCTCCAACACTGAAGCTTTCTTT.

CDR3 in DNA: TGTGCCAGCAGTGAATCCCTCGTCACTGAAGCTTTCTTT. Protein sequence: CASSESLVTEAFF. The V call is TRBV25-1, the J call TRBJ1-1; D not resolved. The CDR3 runs to 13 residues. The ends were cut back, 1 base at V and 4 bases at J, with 7 bases in the middle. Germline-derived CDR1 and CDR2 are MGHDK and SYGVNS.

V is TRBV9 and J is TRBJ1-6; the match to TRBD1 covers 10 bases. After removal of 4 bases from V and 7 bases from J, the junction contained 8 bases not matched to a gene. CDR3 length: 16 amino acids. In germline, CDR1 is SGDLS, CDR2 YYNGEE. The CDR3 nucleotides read TGTGCCAGCAGCCCCCGGGACAGGGGAAGCAATTCACCCCTCCACTTT. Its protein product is CASSPRDRGSNSPLHF.

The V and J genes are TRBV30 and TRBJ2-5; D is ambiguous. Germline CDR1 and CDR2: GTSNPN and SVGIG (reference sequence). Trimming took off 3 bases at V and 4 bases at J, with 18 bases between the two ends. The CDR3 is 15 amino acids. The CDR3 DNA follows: TGTGCCTGGAGCCCTCTTTCAGCCTGGGGAGAGACCCAGTACTTC. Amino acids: CAWSPLSAWGETQYF.

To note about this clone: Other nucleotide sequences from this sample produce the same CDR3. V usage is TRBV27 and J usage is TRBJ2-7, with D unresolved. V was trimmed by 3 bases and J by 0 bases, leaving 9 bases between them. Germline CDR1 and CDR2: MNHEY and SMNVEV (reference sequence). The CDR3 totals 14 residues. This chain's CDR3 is CASSLGLSSYEQYF. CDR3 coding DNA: TGTGCCAGCAGTTTGGGCCTGAGCTCCTACGAGCAGTACTTC.

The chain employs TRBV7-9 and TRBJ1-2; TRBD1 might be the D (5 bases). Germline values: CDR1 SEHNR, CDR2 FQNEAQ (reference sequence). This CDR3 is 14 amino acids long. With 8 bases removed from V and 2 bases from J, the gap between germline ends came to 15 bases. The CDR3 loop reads CASARAGTNYGYTF. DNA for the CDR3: TGTGCCAGCGCACGGGCCGGGACCAACTATGGCTACACCTTC.

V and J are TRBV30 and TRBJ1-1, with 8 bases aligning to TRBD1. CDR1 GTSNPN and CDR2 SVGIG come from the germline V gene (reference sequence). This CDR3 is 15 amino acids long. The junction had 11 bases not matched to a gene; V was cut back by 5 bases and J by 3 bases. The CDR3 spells CAWDPGQGWYTEAFF. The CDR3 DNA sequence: TGTGCCTGGGACCCAGGACAGGGTTGGTACACTGAAGCTTTCTTT.

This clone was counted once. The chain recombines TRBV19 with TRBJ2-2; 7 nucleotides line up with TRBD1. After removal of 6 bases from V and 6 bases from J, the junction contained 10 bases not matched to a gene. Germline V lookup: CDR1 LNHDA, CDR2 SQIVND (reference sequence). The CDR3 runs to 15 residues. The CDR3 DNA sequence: TGTGCCAGTAGCACAGGGGAGATTGGCGCCGGGGAGCTGTTTTTT. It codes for CASSTGEIGAGELFF.

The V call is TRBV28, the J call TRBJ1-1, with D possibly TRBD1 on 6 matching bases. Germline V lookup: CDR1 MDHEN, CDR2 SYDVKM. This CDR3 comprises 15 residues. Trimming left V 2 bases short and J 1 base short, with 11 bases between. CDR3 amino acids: CASSLIRGANTEAFF. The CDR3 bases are TGTGCCAGCAGTTTAATTCGGGGGGCGAACACTGAAGCTTTCTTT.

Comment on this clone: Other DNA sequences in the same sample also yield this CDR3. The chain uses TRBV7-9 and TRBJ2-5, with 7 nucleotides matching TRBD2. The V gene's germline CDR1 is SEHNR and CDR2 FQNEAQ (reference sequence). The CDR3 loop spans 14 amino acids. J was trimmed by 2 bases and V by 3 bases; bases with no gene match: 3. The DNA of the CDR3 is TGTGCCAGCAGCTTGGGAGGGGTTCAAGAGACCCAGTACTTC. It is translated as CASSLGGVQETQYF.

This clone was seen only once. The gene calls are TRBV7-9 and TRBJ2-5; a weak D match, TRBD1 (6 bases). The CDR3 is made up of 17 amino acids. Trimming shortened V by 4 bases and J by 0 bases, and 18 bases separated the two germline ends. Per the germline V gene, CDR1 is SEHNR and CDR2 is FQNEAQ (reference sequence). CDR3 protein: CASSSPLDRQYQETQYF. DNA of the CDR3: TGTGCCAGCAGCTCCCCCCTGGACAGACAGTACCAAGAGACCCAGTACTTC.

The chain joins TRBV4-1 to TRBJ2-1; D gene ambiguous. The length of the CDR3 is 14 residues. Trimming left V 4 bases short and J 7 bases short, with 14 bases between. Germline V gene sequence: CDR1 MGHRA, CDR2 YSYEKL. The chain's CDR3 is CASSLETEWNEQFF. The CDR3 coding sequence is TGCGCCAGCAGCCTAGAGACGGAATGGAATGAGCAGTTCTTC.

The CDR3 DNA reads as TGCGCCAGCAGCCTGGGAACCACACCCCTCCACTTT. It is translated as CASSLGTTPLHF. The chain uses TRBV4-1 and TRBJ1-6; the D is unclear. Trimming took 4 bases from V and 11 from J, leaving 9 bases between them. Germline V gene sequence: CDR1 MGHRA, CDR2 YSYEKL. The CDR3 is 12 amino acids.

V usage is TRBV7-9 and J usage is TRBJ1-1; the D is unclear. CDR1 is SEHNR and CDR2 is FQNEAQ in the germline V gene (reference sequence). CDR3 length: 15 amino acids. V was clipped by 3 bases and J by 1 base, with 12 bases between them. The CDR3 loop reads CASSFSIIWNTEAFF. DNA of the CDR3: TGTGCCAGCAGCTTTTCAATCATATGGAACACTGAAGCTTTCTTT.